This entry lists 14 T cell receptor beta chains sequenced from one sample in a study of T-cell reconstitution after alpha-beta-depleted transplantation in children. The authors prepared the TCRbeta library with unique molecular identifiers. TCRdb recomputed calls from the PCR reads with MiXCR, one row per CDR3 protein. This sample has approximately 980,000 distinct CDR3 sequences, with about 29% found just once. Here the sequenced sample was PBMCs, mostly from graft donor cells, taken 360 days after TCRalphabeta/CD19-depleted stem cell transplant. Receptors originate from a boy in the first two years of life who had a stem cell transplant for SCID, so the T cells may come from the graft donor.

The rearrangement uses TRBV4-3 and TRBJ2-1; D possibly matches TRBD1 or TRBD2 (7 bases each). The germline V and J ends were trimmed by 1 base and 9 bases, with 19 bases remaining between them. The CDR3 spans 16 residues. CDR1 is LGHNA and CDR2 is YSLEER in the germline V gene. In DNA, the CDR3 is TGCGCCAGCAGCCAAGTTATCTGGCAGGGGGAGGGTGAGCAGTTCTTC. Translated: CASSQVIWQGEGEQFF.

This clonotype was counted between two and nine times. This rearrangement joins TRBV5-1 to TRBJ1-4; D is unresolved. Per the germline V gene, CDR1 is SGHRS and CDR2 is YFSETQ. V was pared by 1 base and J by 5 bases, with 9 bases between. This CDR3 comprises 14 residues. DNA of the CDR3: TGCGCCAGCAGCTTGATCCCGGGGAATGAAAAACTGTTTTTT. This gives the protein CASSLIPGNEKLFF.

This clonotype was counted a few times. The genes are TRBV5-5 and TRBJ2-3, with 10 bases lining up with TRBD1. V was pared by 3 bases and J by 1 base, with 5 bases of the junction left unmatched. CDR1 and CDR2 from the germline V gene are SGHKS and YYEKEE (reference sequence). This CDR3 has 16 amino acids. CDR3 nucleotides: TGTGCCAGCAGCTCCGACAGGGGGCTACGCACAGATACGCAGTATTTT. It translates to CASSSDRGLRTDTQYF.

This clonotype turned up a few times. J is TRBJ1-6 and V is TRBV6-1; the match to TRBD1 covers 9 bases. V lost 6 bases and J lost 8; bases outside the gene matches: 5. The CDR3 length is 14 residues. The germline CDR1 and CDR2 sequences are MNHNS and SASEGT. The DNA for the CDR3 is TGTGCCAGCAGGGCGACAGGGGGTCATTCACCCCTCCACTTT. This encodes CASRATGGHSPLHF.

The chain carries TRBV7-8 and TRBJ2-1; D might be TRBD1 (7 bases). Trimming removed 1 base from V and 2 bases from J, with 12 bases in between. Germline V CDR1 and CDR2: SGHVS, FQNEAQ. CDR3 length equals 16 residues. The CDR3 bases are TGTGCCAGCAGCTTAGTTCAGGGGGGACCCTACAATGAGCAGTTCTTC. Its protein product is CASSLVQGGPYNEQFF.

The chain carries TRBV20-1 and TRBJ2-1; perhaps TRBD1 as D (6 bases). Trimming removed 5 bases at V and 8 bases at J, with 13 bases between. CDR1 DFQATT and CDR2 SNEGSKA come from the germline V gene (reference sequence). This CDR3 has 12 residues. The CDR3, as DNA: TGCAGTGCTCACCGGGACAACGATGAGCAGTTCTTC. It is translated as CSAHRDNDEQFF.

In its sample, this clonotype was seen a few times. V and J are TRBV10-3 and TRBJ1-1; D perhaps matches TRBD1 (6 bases). Between the trimmed V and J ends, which lost 6 bases and 8 bases, there was a span of 10 bases. The CDR3 is 11 residues long. CDR1 and CDR2 from the germline V gene are ENHRY and SYGVKD. The CDR3 DNA is TGTGCCATCAGGGACAGAGTCGAAGCTTTCTTT. The encoded protein is CAIRDRVEAFF.

This rearrangement joins TRBV12-3 or TRBV12-4 to TRBJ2-1; possible D gene TRBD1, 5 bases. V was cut by 10 bases and J by 5 bases, with 21 bases left in between. The CDR3 has 15 amino acids. CDR3 protein: CAIGHPQGSNNEQFF. The CDR3 coding sequence is TGTGCCATCGGACACCCCCAGGGATCGAACAATGAGCAGTTCTTC.

CDR3 nucleotide sequence: TGCGCCAGCAGCCACCACAGGGGGCGAGAGAAAGGCTACACCTTC. Translation gives CASSHHRGREKGYTF. The chain recombines TRBV4-3 with TRBJ1-2; 9 bases map to TRBD1. Germline V CDR1 and CDR2: LGHNA, YSLEER. V gave up 3 bases and J gave up 8 bases; unmatched junction bases: 10. This CDR3 is 15 amino acids long.

CDR3 bases: TGCGCCAGCAGCTTGGCCAACTCTAATGAGCAGTTCTTC. It yields the protein CASSLANSNEQFF. This chain connects TRBV5-1 to TRBJ2-1; D is undetermined. This CDR3 has 13 residues. Germline-derived CDR1 and CDR2 are SGHRS and YFSETQ. Trimming took 0 bases from V and 7 from J, leaving 8 bases between them.

This clonotype has more than one count but fewer than ten. V and J are TRBV7-8 and TRBJ2-5, with D possibly called TRBD1 or TRBD2 (5 bases each). Germline V CDR1 and CDR2: SGHVS, FQNEAQ. V lost 3 bases, J lost 5 bases, and 13 bases lay in between. This CDR3 has 14 residues. CDR3 bases: TGTGCCAGCAGCTTCCCACTCGGGACGGAGACCCAGTACTTC. Translated, it gives CASSFPLGTETQYF.

The chain uses TRBV12-5 and TRBJ1-5; possible D gene TRBD1, 5 bases. The ends were cut back, 6 bases at V and 5 bases at J, with 17 bases in the middle. Germline V lookup: CDR1 LGHNT, CDR2 FRNRAP. The CDR3 consists of 15 residues. The CDR3 protein is CASGPGDGAHQPQHF. The CDR3 coding sequence is TGTGCTAGTGGCCCTGGGGACGGGGCCCATCAGCCCCAGCATTTT.

The chain employs TRBV20-1 and TRBJ2-3; TRBD2 matches 10 bases. This CDR3 is 14 amino acids long. Germline trimming cut 6 bases from V and 5 bases from J; bases unmatched to any gene: 8. CDR1 and CDR2 (germline): DFQATT, SNEGSKA (reference sequence). CDR3 in amino acids: CSAPTSGVLDTQYF. The DNA for the CDR3 is TGCAGTGCGCCAACTAGCGGGGTATTAGATACGCAGTATTTT.

This clonotype was counted a few times. The rearrangement links TRBV25-1 to TRBJ1-1, with D possibly TRBD1 on 6 matching bases. Deletions cut 2 bases from V and 4 bases from J, with 14 bases between. CDR3 length equals 15 residues. CDR1 MGHDK and CDR2 SYGVNS come from the germline V gene. CDR3 sequence reads: CASSERGGRGTEAFF. CDR3 nucleotides: TGTGCCAGCAGTGAAAGGGGGGGGCGGGGCACTGAAGCTTTCTTT.